This T cell receptor beta chain is from a study of identical twins. This clonotype was picked up many times. TCRdb passed the 5' RACE reads through MiXCR, listing each CDR3 protein once. The table lists a few hundred thousand distinct CDR3 sequences, more than 9% of them singletons. This CDR3 has 12 amino acids. Germline CDR1 SQVTM, CDR2 ANQGSEA. V gave up 3 bases and J gave up 4 bases, with 9 bases separating them. The clonotype was recovered from a man aged 45-60 years in good health. Material: memory T cells sorted from blood. The chain combines TRBV29-1 with TRBJ1-1; D is perhaps TRBD1 (5 bases). The CDR3 here is CSVDKGSTEAFF. CDR3 sequence (DNA): TGCAGCGTTGATAAGGGGAGCACTGAAGCTTTCTTT.